This section outlines one TCR beta chain sequence together with its context. These data originate in a study of shared clonotypes between healthy human individuals. All participating donors were Caucasian adults from Nashville, Tennessee. The assay was immunoSEQ multiplex PCR, and TCRdb's table has in-frame clones only and misses some. The sample shows over 400,000 clones, 70% to 80% of them seen only once. Trimming took 10 bases from V and 3 from J; bases not matched to a gene: 18. CDR3 length: 17 amino acids. The germline V gene encodes CDR1 SEHNR and CDR2 FQNEAQ (reference sequence). This clonotype was obtained from a middle-aged woman in good health. Some clones in this sample may be carry-over from other donors' samples. The material sequenced was PBMCs. This rearrangement joins TRBV7-9 to TRBJ2-7, with TRBD1 matching over 10 bases. Here the CDR3 DNA reads TGTGCCATCCTAACCCCGGGACAGGGGCCCAAACTCTACGAGCAGTACTTC. Its protein is CAILTPGQGPKLYEQYF.